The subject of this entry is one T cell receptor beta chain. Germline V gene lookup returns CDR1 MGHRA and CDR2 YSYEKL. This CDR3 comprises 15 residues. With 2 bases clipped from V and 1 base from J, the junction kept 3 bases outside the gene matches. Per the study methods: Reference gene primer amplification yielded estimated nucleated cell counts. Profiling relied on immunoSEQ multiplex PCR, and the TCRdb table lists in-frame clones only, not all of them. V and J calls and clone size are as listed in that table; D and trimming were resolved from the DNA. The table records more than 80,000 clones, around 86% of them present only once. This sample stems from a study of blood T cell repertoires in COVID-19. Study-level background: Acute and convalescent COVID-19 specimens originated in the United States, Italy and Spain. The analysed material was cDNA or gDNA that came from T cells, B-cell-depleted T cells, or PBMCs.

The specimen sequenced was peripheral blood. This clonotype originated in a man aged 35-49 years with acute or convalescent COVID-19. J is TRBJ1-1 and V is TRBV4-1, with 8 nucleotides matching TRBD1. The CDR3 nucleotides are TGCGCCAGCAGCCAATATGGACAGGGGAACACTGAAGCTTTCTTT. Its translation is CASSQYGQGNTEAFF.